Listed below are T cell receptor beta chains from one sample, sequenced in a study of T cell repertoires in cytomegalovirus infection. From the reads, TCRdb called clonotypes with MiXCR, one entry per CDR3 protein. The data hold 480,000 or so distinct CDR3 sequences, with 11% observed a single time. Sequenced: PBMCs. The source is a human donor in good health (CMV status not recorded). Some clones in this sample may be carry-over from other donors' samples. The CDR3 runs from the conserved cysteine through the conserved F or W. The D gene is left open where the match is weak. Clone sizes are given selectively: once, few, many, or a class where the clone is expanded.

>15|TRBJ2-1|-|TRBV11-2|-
CASSLGVLSYNEQFF
TGTGCCAGCAGCTTGGGGGTCCTCTCCTACAATGAGCAGTTCTTC
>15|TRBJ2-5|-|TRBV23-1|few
CASRLSRASQETQYF
TGCGCCAGCCGATTGTCCAGGGCATCCCAAGAGACCCAGTACTTC
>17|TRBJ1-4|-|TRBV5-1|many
CASSLDPPGTTNEKLFF
TGCGCCAGCAGCTTGGACCCTCCAGGGACAACTAATGAAAAACTGTTTTTT
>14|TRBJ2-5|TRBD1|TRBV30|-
CACLKRTGEETQYF
TGTGCCTGTCTCAAACGGACAGGGGAAGAGACCCAGTACTTC
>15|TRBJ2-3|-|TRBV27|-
CASSLWGELTDTQYF
TGTGCCAGCAGTTTATGGGGGGAGCTCACAGATACGCAGTATTTT
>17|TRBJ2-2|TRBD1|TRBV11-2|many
CASSSNRDRGNTGELFF
TGTGCCAGCAGCTCGAACCGGGACAGGGGGAACACCGGGGAGCTGTTTTTT
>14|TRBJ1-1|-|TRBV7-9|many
CASSPPTAVTEAFF
TGTGCCAGCAGCCCCCCGACAGCGGTCACTGAAGCTTTCTTT
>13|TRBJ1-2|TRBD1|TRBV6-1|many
CASSTGQAGGYTF
TGTGCCAGCAGTACGGGACAGGCTGGGGGCTACACCTTC
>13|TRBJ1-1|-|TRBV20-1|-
CSASWALPTEAFF
TGCAGTGCTAGTTGGGCCTTACCGACTGAAGCTTTCTTT
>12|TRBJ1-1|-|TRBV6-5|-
CASSYATAEAFF
TGTGCCAGCAGTTACGCGACAGCTGAAGCTTTCTTT
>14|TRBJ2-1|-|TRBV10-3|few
CAIMGSGTYNEQFF
TGTGCCATCATGGGGAGCGGAACATACAATGAGCAGTTCTTC
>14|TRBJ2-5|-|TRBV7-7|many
CASSPPDRRETQYF
TGTGCTAGCAGCCCCCCCGACAGGAGAGAGACCCAGTACTTC
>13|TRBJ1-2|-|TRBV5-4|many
CASSPKGSYGYTF
TGTGCCAGCAGCCCGAAGGGAAGCTATGGCTACACCTTC
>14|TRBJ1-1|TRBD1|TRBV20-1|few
CSARLGTGRTEAFF
TGCAGTGCTAGATTAGGGACAGGGCGCACTGAAGCTTTCTTT
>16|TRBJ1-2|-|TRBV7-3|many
CASSPRGGSQDYGYTF
TGTGCCAGCAGCCCGAGGGGGGGTTCCCAGGACTATGGCTACACCTTC
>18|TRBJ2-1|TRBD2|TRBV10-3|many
CAISGASLVAGGSDEQFF
TGTGCCATCAGTGGGGCATCGCTAGTAGCGGGGGGTTCTGATGAGCAGTTCTTC
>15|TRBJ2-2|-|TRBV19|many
CASTSGRTVPGELFF
TGTGCCAGTACCTCAGGGAGGACGGTTCCTGGGGAGCTGTTTTTT
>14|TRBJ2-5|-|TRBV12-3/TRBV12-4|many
CASSPGEALETQYF
TGTGCCAGCAGTCCGGGCGAAGCTCTCGAGACCCAGTACTTC
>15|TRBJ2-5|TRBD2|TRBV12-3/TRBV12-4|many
CASSLERGLNVTQYF
TGTGCCAGCAGTTTAGAGCGGGGCCTCAACGTGACCCAGTACTTC
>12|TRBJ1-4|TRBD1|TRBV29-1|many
CSVRTGGEKLFF
TGCAGCGTTAGGACAGGGGGTGAAAAACTGTTTTTT
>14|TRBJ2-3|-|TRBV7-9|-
CATLGGQRTDTQYF
TGTGCCACCTTGGGGGGACAGCGCACAGATACGCAGTATTTT
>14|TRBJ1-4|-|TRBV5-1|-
CASMVGQGNEKLFF
TGCGCCAGCATGGTTGGGCAGGGTAATGAAAAACTGTTTTTT
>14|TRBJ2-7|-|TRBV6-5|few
CASSYGGRSYEQYF
TGTGCCAGCAGTTACGGGGGGAGGTCCTACGAGCAGTACTTC